What follows is one TCR beta chain and its context. The data originate from a study of blood T cell repertoires in COVID-19. Study information: Specimens from acute and convalescent COVID-19 originated in the United States, Italy and Spain. T cells, B-cell-depleted T cells, or PBMCs supplied cDNA or gDNA.

The germline CDR1 and CDR2 sequences are KGHSH and LQKENI. V trimming: 6 bases; J trimming: 9 bases; junction bases outside the gene matches: 11. This CDR3 has 13 residues. Original processing methods: Amplification from reference gene primers served as the basis for estimated nucleated cell counts. The method was immunoSEQ multiplex PCR; TCRdb's version includes in-frame clones alone and lacks a portion of them. V and J calls plus clone size are reproduced from that table; the DNA served to infer D and trimming. Of more than 60,000 clones detected, around nine tenths appear once; the ten largest clones hold roughly 5.3%.

The receptor comes from a woman at least 80 years old with active or convalescent COVID-19. The chain joins TRBV18 to TRBJ2-7, with 7 bases identical to TRBD1. The sample taken for sequencing was peripheral blood. The CDR3 coding sequence is TGTGCCAGCTCCTCAACCGGGACAGAGGTGCAGTACTTC. It codes for CASSSTGTEVQYF.